A selection of T cell receptor beta chains follows, all from one sample in a study of OX40 agonist ivuxolimab in advanced cancers. Assay used: immunoSEQ multiplex PCR; TCRdb lists only in-frame clones, some missing. The table has about 49,000 clones, about 85% seen once. Sequencing used CD4+ or CD8+ T cells sorted from blood, obtained in a trial of the OX40 agonist ivuxolimab. Source of these receptors: an adult with an advanced solid tumor such as melanoma, head and neck, liver or kidney cancer. Both conserved end residues are part of each CDR3. A D gene is named only where the DNA matches it firmly. Only part of the rows carry a size: once, few, many, or a class if the clone is expanded.

J gene: TRBJ2-1; D gene: NA; V gene: TRBV6-5; clone size: NA; CDR3 protein: CASGLGAYEQFF; CDR3 DNA: TGTGCCAGCGGGCTGGGGGCCTATGAGCAGTTCTTC
J gene: TRBJ1-2; D gene: NA; V gene: TRBV5-1; clone size: NA; CDR3 protein: CASSNDPITDGYTF; CDR3 DNA: TGCGCCAGCAGCAATGATCCTATAACGGATGGCTACACCTTC
J gene: TRBJ2-4; D gene: TRBD2; V gene: TRBV6-5; clone size: NA; CDR3 protein: CASSPASGGANIQYF; CDR3 DNA: TGTGCCAGCAGCCCGGCAAGCGGGGGGGCAAACATTCAGTACTTC
J gene: TRBJ1-1; D gene: NA; V gene: TRBV27; clone size: NA; CDR3 protein: CASSSYTLNTEAFF; CDR3 DNA: TGTGCCAGCAGTTCGTATACTCTTAACACTGAAGCTTTCTTT
J gene: TRBJ1-5; D gene: NA; V gene: TRBV27; clone size: NA; CDR3 protein: CASSELARWSNQPQHF; CDR3 DNA: TGTGCCAGCAGCGAATTGGCCAGGTGGAGCAATCAGCCCCAGCATTTT
J gene: TRBJ1-2; D gene: NA; V gene: TRBV25-1; clone size: NA; CDR3 protein: CASRAASNYGYTF; CDR3 DNA: TGTGCCAGCAGGGCCGCAAGTAACTATGGCTACACCTTC
J gene: TRBJ2-1; D gene: TRBD2; V gene: TRBV7-8; clone size: NA; CDR3 protein: CASSPSGGVYNEQFF; CDR3 DNA: TGTGCCAGCAGCCCTAGCGGGGGGGTCTACAATGAGCAGTTCTTC
J gene: TRBJ1-1; D gene: TRBD1; V gene: TRBV7-9; clone size: NA; CDR3 protein: CASSPVGQGYEAFF; CDR3 DNA: TGTGCCAGCAGCCCAGTAGGACAGGGATATGAAGCTTTCTTT
J gene: TRBJ2-5; D gene: TRBD2; V gene: TRBV6-6; clone size: NA; CDR3 protein: CASTRGGAETQYF; CDR3 DNA: TGTGCCAGCACCCGGGGGGGAGCGGAGACCCAGTACTTC
J gene: TRBJ2-7; D gene: NA; V gene: TRBV5-6; clone size: NA; CDR3 protein: CASSFTGSYEQYF; CDR3 DNA: TGTGCCAGCAGCTTTACAGGGTCCTACGAGCAGTACTTC
J gene: TRBJ1-5; D gene: NA; V gene: TRBV5-5; clone size: NA; CDR3 protein: CASSSGQGNQPQHF; CDR3 DNA: TGTGCCAGCAGCTCCGGACAAGGCAATCAGCCCCAGCATTTT
J gene: TRBJ2-3; D gene: NA; V gene: TRBV5-6; clone size: NA; CDR3 protein: CASSMGTDTQYF; CDR3 DNA: TGTGCCAGCAGTATGGGCACAGATACGCAGTATTTT
J gene: TRBJ2-7; D gene: NA; V gene: TRBV4-1; clone size: NA; CDR3 protein: CASSHLDGGNYEQYF; CDR3 DNA: TGCGCCAGCAGCCATCTAGACGGGGGCAATTACGAGCAGTACTTC
J gene: TRBJ2-1; D gene: NA; V gene: TRBV7-9; clone size: once; CDR3 protein: CASSPRASSYNEQFF; CDR3 DNA: TGTGCCAGCAGCCCTCGGGCTAGCTCCTACAATGAGCAGTTCTTC
J gene: TRBJ2-4; D gene: NA; V gene: TRBV9; clone size: NA; CDR3 protein: CASSVDQGQGKNIQYF; CDR3 DNA: TGTGCCAGCAGCGTAGATCAAGGCCAGGGGAAGAACATTCAGTACTTC
J gene: TRBJ2-3; D gene: NA; V gene: TRBV7-9; clone size: NA; CDR3 protein: CASSPVSTSTDTQYF; CDR3 DNA: TGTGCCAGCAGCCCCGTCTCTACTAGCACAGATACGCAGTATTTT
J gene: TRBJ2-3; D gene: NA; V gene: TRBV19; clone size: once; CDR3 protein: CASSPPSLDTQYF; CDR3 DNA: TGTGCCAGTAGTCCGCCGAGCCTCGATACGCAGTATTTT
J gene: TRBJ2-1; D gene: TRBD1; V gene: TRBV4-3; clone size: NA; CDR3 protein: CASSQDAGQGSDVSQFF; CDR3 DNA: TGCGCCAGCAGCCAAGACGCGGGACAGGGGTCGGATGTTTCTCAGTTCTTC
J gene: TRBJ2-3; D gene: NA; V gene: TRBV5-1; clone size: NA; CDR3 protein: CASSLGGGLSTDTQYF; CDR3 DNA: TGCGCCAGCAGCTTGGGTGGGGGGCTAAGCACAGATACGCAGTATTTT
J gene: TRBJ1-1; D gene: NA; V gene: TRBV19; clone size: few; CDR3 protein: CASSDTEAFF; CDR3 DNA: TGTGCCAGTAGCGACACTGAAGCTTTCTTT